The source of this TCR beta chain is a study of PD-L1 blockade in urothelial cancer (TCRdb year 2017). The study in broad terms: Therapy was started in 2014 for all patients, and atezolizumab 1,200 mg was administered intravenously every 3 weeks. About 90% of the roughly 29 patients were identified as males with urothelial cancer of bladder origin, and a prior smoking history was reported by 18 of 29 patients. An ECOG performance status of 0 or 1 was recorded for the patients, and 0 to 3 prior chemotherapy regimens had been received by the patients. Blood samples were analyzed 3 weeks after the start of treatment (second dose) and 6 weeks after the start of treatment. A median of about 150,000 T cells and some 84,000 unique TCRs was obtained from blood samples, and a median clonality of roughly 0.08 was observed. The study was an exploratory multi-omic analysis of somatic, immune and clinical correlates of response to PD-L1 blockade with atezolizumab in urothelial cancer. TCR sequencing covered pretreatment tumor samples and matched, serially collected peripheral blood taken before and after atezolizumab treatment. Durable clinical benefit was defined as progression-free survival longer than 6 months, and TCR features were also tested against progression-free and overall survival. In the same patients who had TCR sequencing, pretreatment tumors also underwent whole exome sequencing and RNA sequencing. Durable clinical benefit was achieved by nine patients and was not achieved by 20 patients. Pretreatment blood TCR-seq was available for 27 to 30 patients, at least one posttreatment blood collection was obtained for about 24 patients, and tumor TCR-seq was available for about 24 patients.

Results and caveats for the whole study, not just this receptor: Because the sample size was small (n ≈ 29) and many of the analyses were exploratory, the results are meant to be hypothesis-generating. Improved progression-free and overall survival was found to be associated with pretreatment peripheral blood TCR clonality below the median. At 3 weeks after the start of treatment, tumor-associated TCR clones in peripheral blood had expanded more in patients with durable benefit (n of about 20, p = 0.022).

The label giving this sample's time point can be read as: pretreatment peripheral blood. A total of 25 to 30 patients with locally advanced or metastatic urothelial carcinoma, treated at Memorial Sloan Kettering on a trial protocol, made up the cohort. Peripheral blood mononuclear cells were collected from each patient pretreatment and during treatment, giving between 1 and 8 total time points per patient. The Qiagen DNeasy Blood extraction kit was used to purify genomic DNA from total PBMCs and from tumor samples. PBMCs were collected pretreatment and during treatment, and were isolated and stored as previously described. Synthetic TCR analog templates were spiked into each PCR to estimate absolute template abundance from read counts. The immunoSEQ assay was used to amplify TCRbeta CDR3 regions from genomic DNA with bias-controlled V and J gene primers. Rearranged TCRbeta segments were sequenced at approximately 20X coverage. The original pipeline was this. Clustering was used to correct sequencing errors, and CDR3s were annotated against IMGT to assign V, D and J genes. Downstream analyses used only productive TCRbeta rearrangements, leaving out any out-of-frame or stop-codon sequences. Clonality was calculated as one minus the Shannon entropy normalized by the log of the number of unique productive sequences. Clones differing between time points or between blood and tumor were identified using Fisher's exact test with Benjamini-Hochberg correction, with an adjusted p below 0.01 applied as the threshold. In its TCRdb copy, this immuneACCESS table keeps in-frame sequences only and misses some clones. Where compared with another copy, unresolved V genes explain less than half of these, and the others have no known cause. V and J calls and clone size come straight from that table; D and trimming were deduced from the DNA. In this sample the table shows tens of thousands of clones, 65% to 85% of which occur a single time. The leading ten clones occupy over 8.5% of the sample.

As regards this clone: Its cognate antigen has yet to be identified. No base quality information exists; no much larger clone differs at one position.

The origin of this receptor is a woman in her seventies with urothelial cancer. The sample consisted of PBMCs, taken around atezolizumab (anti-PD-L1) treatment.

Read as DNA, the sequence is TGTGCCAGCAGCCGACGGGAGCGGTATACGCAGTATTTT. Its product reads: CASSRRERYTQYF. The chain employs TRBV27 and TRBJ2-3; 6 matching bases give a weak D call of TRBD2. The germline ends are 14 bases apart after V is trimmed by 6 bases and J by 7 bases. The CDR3 runs 13 residues from the cysteine to the phenylalanine. The retained sequence is limited to the CDR3, 39 bases, with the frame set at the first base. Sequences MNHEY (CDR1) and SMNVEV (CDR2) are obtained from the germline V gene (reference sequence).